This T cell receptor beta chain was obtained from a study of T-cell memory formation after mild COVID-19. Study overall: Largely donor-specific TCR clusters were found. Whole-study findings and limits: The pre-infection memory compartment contained some responding clones, suggesting cross-reactive memory joined. Clones shrinking from day 15 to 85 showed even CD4/CD8 mixes; later expanders tilted CD4+.

Between the trimmed V and J ends, which lost 5 bases and 4 bases, there was a span of 8 bases. The CDR3 totals 12 residues. Germline V gene sequence: CDR1 SGHTA, CDR2 FQGNSA. This clonotype was recorded at least ten times. The antigen is undetermined. 5'RACE primed at constant segments yielded TCR alpha and TCR beta cDNA libraries bearing sample barcodes and UMIs. MiXCR, applied by TCRdb to the 5' RACE reads, yields one record per CDR3 protein. This sample has approximately 12,000 distinct CDR3 sequences, with around 13% found just once. This sequence joins TRBV7-2 and TRBJ1-2; D is possibly TRBD1 (5 bases). Sequenced: PBMCs or a T cell subset sorted from them (not recorded which). This clonotype was obtained from a man younger than 30 who had mild COVID-19 (a few samples of this study predate the infection). Cell type and time point are not known. CDR3: CASSEDSYGYTF. CDR3 DNA sequence: TGTGCCAGCAGCGAAGACAGCTATGGCTACACCTTC.